Listed below are T cell receptor beta chains from one sample, sequenced in a study of blood T cell repertoires in COVID-19. Repertoires were generated with immunoSEQ multiplex PCR, while TCRdb's copy carries only in-frame clones and drops some. This table holds roughly 230,000 clones, roughly nine tenths found once. The sequenced material came from peripheral blood. These TCRs come from a woman in her forties who had recovered from COVID-19. Each CDR3 is given with its conserved first and last residue. A D gene is named only where the DNA matches it firmly. Clone sizes are given selectively: once, few, many, or a class where the clone is expanded.

D: -
V: TRBV6-2/TRBV6-3
J: TRBJ1-6
size: few
CDR3: CASSYGSAGSYNSPLHF
DNA: TGTGCCAGCAGTTACGGATCAGCGGGCTCCTATAATTCACCCCTCCACTTT

D: TRBD1
V: TRBV18
J: TRBJ1-2
size: once
CDR3: CASSPDRDYGYTF
DNA: TGTGCCAGCTCACCCGACAGGGACTATGGCTACACCTTC

D: TRBD2
V: TRBV3-1/TRBV3-2
J: TRBJ2-2
size: -
CDR3: CASSQGTSGIPSNTGELFF
DNA: TGTGCCAGCAGCCAAGGGACTAGCGGGATCCCCTCGAACACCGGGGAGCTGTTTTTT

D: -
V: TRBV19
J: TRBJ2-5
size: once
CDR3: CASSIGTSRHGETQYF
DNA: TGTGCCAGTAGTATAGGGACATCCCGTCACGGGGAGACCCAGTACTTC

D: -
V: TRBV6-5
J: TRBJ2-5
size: -
CDR3: CASSYGAGRQPAQYF
DNA: TGTGCCAGCAGTTACGGAGCAGGGCGCCAACCGGCCCAGTACTTC

D: -
V: TRBV24-1
J: TRBJ1-2
size: -
CDR3: CATSDLDTVYGYTF
DNA: TGTGCCACCAGTGATTTAGATACAGTCTATGGCTACACCTTC

D: TRBD2
V: TRBV11-2
J: TRBJ2-5
size: -
CDR3: CASSLGLAGEDETQYF
DNA: TGTGCCAGCAGCTTAGGGCTAGCGGGAGAAGATGAGACCCAGTACTTC

D: -
V: TRBV6-2/TRBV6-3
J: TRBJ2-6
size: -
CDR3: CASSAGWGGIGANVLTF
DNA: TGTGCCAGCAGTGCCGGATGGGGAGGTATTGGGGCCAACGTCCTGACTTTC

D: -
V: TRBV5-1
J: TRBJ1-4
size: -
CDR3: CASSLQKQANNEKLFF
DNA: TGCGCCAGCAGCTTACAGAAGCAGGCTAATAATGAAAAACTGTTTTTT

D: -
V: TRBV11-3
J: TRBJ1-1
size: -
CDR3: CASRSGLLTEAFF
DNA: TGTGCCAGCAGATCGGGACTGTTAACTGAAGCTTTCTTT

D: TRBD1
V: TRBV6-5
J: TRBJ1-1
size: -
CDR3: CASLGGQRTFF
DNA: TGTGCCAGCCTCGGGGGACAGAGGACTTTCTTT

D: TRBD2
V: TRBV30
J: TRBJ2-1
size: -
CDR3: CAWSVPRSSGIYNEQFF
DNA: TGTGCCTGGAGTGTACCTCGGTCTAGCGGGATTTACAATGAGCAGTTCTTC

D: TRBD2
V: TRBV6-2/TRBV6-3
J: TRBJ2-1
size: -
CDR3: CASSRTSGAANEQFF
DNA: TGTGCCAGCAGTCGGACTAGCGGGGCGGCCAATGAGCAGTTCTTC

D: -
V: TRBV7-2
J: TRBJ2-5
size: few
CDR3: CASSLGLPAQETQYF
DNA: TGTGCCAGCAGCTTAGGGCTCCCCGCCCAAGAGACCCAGTACTTC

D: -
V: TRBV10-3
J: TRBJ2-1
size: once
CDR3: CAISVADSYNEQFF
DNA: TGTGCCATCAGTGTTGCGGACTCCTACAATGAGCAGTTCTTC

D: TRBD1
V: TRBV5-1
J: TRBJ1-6
size: -
CDR3: CASSSGTGAGSPLHF
DNA: TGCGCCAGCAGCTCGGGAACAGGGGCTGGATCACCCCTCCACTTT

D: -
V: TRBV3-1/TRBV3-2
J: TRBJ1-5
size: -
CDR3: CASSRQVNQPQHF
DNA: TGTGCCAGCAGCCGACAGGTCAATCAGCCCCAGCATTTT

D: -
V: TRBV10-3
J: TRBJ2-7
size: once
CDR3: CAISTGTYEQYF
DNA: TGTGCCATCAGTACCGGGACTTACGAGCAGTACTTC

D: -
V: TRBV30
J: TRBJ1-5
size: -
CDR3: CAWSGARLNQPQHF
DNA: TGTGCCTGGAGTGGAGCAAGACTCAATCAGCCCCAGCATTTT

D: TRBD1
V: TRBV30
J: TRBJ1-2
size: -
CDR3: CAWRIPPDRVDGYTF
DNA: TGTGCCTGGAGGATACCCCCCGACAGGGTGGACGGCTACACCTTC

D: TRBD1
V: TRBV5-1
J: TRBJ2-1
size: -
CDR3: CASSSRTGTYNEQFF
DNA: TGCGCCAGCAGCTCGAGGACAGGTACCTACAATGAGCAGTTCTTC

D: -
V: TRBV19
J: TRBJ1-2
size: -
CDR3: CASSTLRGSNYGYTF
DNA: TGTGCCAGTAGTACCCTCAGGGGTTCTAACTATGGCTACACCTTC